A selection of T cell receptor beta chains follows, all from one sample in a study of identical twins. TCRdb used MiXCR to reprocess the 5' RACE reads, holding one entry per CDR3 protein. This table has approximately 600,000 distinct CDR3 sequences, roughly 6.6% appearing once. This sample was shared with a second study, whose subject was yellow fever vaccine responses in identical twins.

Sequenced sample: PBMCs. The receptors derive from a young woman in good health. Each CDR3 is given with its conserved first and last residue. Each record gives: J gene, D gene, V gene, clone size, CDR3 DNA, CDR3 protein. D genes are given only for firm matches. Clone size is given for some rows only: seen once, a few or many times, or a class if the clone is expanded.

j_call: TRBJ1-1
d_call: TRBD1
v_call: TRBV28
clone_size: .
cdr3_nt: TGTGCCAGCAGTTCACCTGATTGGACAGGGGACGCTGAAGCTTTCTTT
cdr3_aa: CASSSPDWTGDAEAFF

j_call: TRBJ1-5
d_call: TRBD1
v_call: TRBV15
clone_size: many
cdr3_nt: TGTGCCACCAGCAGTCTGCAGGGGGCCCATCAGCCCCAGCATTTT
cdr3_aa: CATSSLQGAHQPQHF

j_call: TRBJ2-1
d_call: TRBD2
v_call: TRBV28
clone_size: .
cdr3_nt: TGTGCCAGCAGTTTGTCTGGGAGGGATGAGCAGTTCTTC
cdr3_aa: CASSLSGRDEQFF

j_call: TRBJ1-2
d_call: .
v_call: TRBV5-1
clone_size: few
cdr3_nt: TGCGCCAGCAGCTTACAGGCTACTAACTATGGCTACACCTTC
cdr3_aa: CASSLQATNYGYTF

j_call: TRBJ2-3
d_call: .
v_call: TRBV14
clone_size: many
cdr3_nt: TGTGCCAGCAGCCCCCGACTAACCCCAGATACGCAGTATTTT
cdr3_aa: CASSPRLTPDTQYF

j_call: TRBJ2-1
d_call: TRBD2
v_call: TRBV4-1
clone_size: .
cdr3_nt: TGCGCCAGCAGCCAAGAGAGTCCAGCGGGAGTTTTAGAGTACAATGAGCAGTTCTTC
cdr3_aa: CASSQESPAGVLEYNEQFF

j_call: TRBJ1-5
d_call: .
v_call: TRBV5-1
clone_size: many
cdr3_nt: TGCGCCAGCAGCTTGGACCCGGGGAATCAGCCCCAGCATTTT
cdr3_aa: CASSLDPGNQPQHF

j_call: TRBJ1-1
d_call: .
v_call: TRBV6-5
clone_size: few
cdr3_nt: TGTGCCAGCATCCTGGGCTCTGAAGCTTTCTTT
cdr3_aa: CASILGSEAFF

j_call: TRBJ1-1
d_call: .
v_call: TRBV6-1
clone_size: many
cdr3_nt: TGTGCCAGCAGCTTCAACAGTGAAGCTTTCTTT
cdr3_aa: CASSFNSEAFF

j_call: TRBJ2-2
d_call: .
v_call: TRBV3-1
clone_size: few
cdr3_nt: TGTGCCAGCAGCCAAGTTAAGACCAACACCGGGGAGCTGTTTTTT
cdr3_aa: CASSQVKTNTGELFF

j_call: TRBJ1-1
d_call: .
v_call: TRBV6-2/TRBV6-3
clone_size: .
cdr3_nt: TGTGCCAGCAGTTACTCGTGGATACGGGGGACTGAAGCTTTCTTT
cdr3_aa: CASSYSWIRGTEAFF

j_call: TRBJ2-2
d_call: .
v_call: TRBV23-1
clone_size: .
cdr3_nt: TGCGCCCTGGGGGGCGCGAACACCGGGGAGCTGTTTTTT
cdr3_aa: CALGGANTGELFF

j_call: TRBJ2-1
d_call: .
v_call: TRBV3-1
clone_size: many
cdr3_nt: TGTGCCAGCAGCCAAGATGGGCAGGGGTACAATGAGCAGTTCTTC
cdr3_aa: CASSQDGQGYNEQFF

j_call: TRBJ1-2
d_call: .
v_call: TRBV2
clone_size: few
cdr3_nt: TGTGCCAGCAGCTTTTCAGCCTATGGCTACACCTTC
cdr3_aa: CASSFSAYGYTF

j_call: TRBJ1-5
d_call: .
v_call: TRBV12-3/TRBV12-4
clone_size: many
cdr3_nt: TGTGCCAGCAGCCGAGCCATGAACAGCAATCAGCCCCAGCATTTT
cdr3_aa: CASSRAMNSNQPQHF

j_call: TRBJ1-2
d_call: .
v_call: TRBV29-1
clone_size: many
cdr3_nt: TGCAGCGTTGAATTATCAGGAGCTGGCTACACCTTC
cdr3_aa: CSVELSGAGYTF

j_call: TRBJ2-4
d_call: .
v_call: TRBV12-3/TRBV12-4
clone_size: many
cdr3_nt: TGTGCCAGCAGTTTTAAGGGATTAGCCAAAAACATTCAGTACTTC
cdr3_aa: CASSFKGLAKNIQYF

j_call: TRBJ1-6
d_call: TRBD1
v_call: TRBV12-3/TRBV12-4
clone_size: many
cdr3_nt: TGTGCCAGCAGACCGACTGGGACAGGACATTCACCCCTCCACTTT
cdr3_aa: CASRPTGTGHSPLHF

j_call: TRBJ2-1
d_call: .
v_call: TRBV2
clone_size: .
cdr3_nt: TGTGCCAGCAGTGAAGCCTTGAGTGAGCAGTTCTTC
cdr3_aa: CASSEALSEQFF

j_call: TRBJ2-1
d_call: TRBD2
v_call: TRBV20-1
clone_size: .
cdr3_nt: TGCAGTGCTAGACCAGCGGGAGGCACCGACGCTTACAATGAGCAGTTCTTC
cdr3_aa: CSARPAGGTDAYNEQFF

j_call: TRBJ2-7
d_call: TRBD1
v_call: TRBV29-1
clone_size: .
cdr3_nt: TGCAGCGTTGAAGTTGGGACAGGGGGCAGCGAGCAGTACTTC
cdr3_aa: CSVEVGTGGSEQYF

j_call: TRBJ2-1
d_call: TRBD2
v_call: TRBV19
clone_size: .
cdr3_nt: TGTGCCAGTAGTATAGTAAGACTAGCGGGAGGGCCCTACGTACATGAGCAGTTCTTC
cdr3_aa: CASSIVRLAGGPYVHEQFF

j_call: TRBJ2-7
d_call: .
v_call: TRBV4-1
clone_size: .
cdr3_nt: TGCGCCAGCAGCCAAGCCAGCCCGTCCTACGAGCAGTACTTC
cdr3_aa: CASSQASPSYEQYF

j_call: TRBJ2-5
d_call: .
v_call: TRBV7-2
clone_size: few
cdr3_nt: TGTGCCAGCAGCGGGAGACATGTCCAGGGGTGGACCCAGTACTTC
cdr3_aa: CASSGRHVQGWTQYF

j_call: TRBJ2-2
d_call: .
v_call: TRBV20-1
clone_size: .
cdr3_nt: TGCAGTGCGACTGACGGGTCGGCGAACACCGGGGAGCTGTTTTTT
cdr3_aa: CSATDGSANTGELFF

j_call: TRBJ2-3
d_call: .
v_call: TRBV20-1
clone_size: few
cdr3_nt: TGCAGTGTATCGGAAACACTTTCTAGCACAGATACGCAGTATTTT
cdr3_aa: CSVSETLSSTDTQYF

j_call: TRBJ2-1
d_call: .
v_call: TRBV7-2
clone_size: many
cdr3_nt: TGTGCCAGCAGCTTCGTAAGTAACAATGAGCAGTTCTTC
cdr3_aa: CASSFVSNNEQFF

j_call: TRBJ2-4
d_call: .
v_call: TRBV20-1
clone_size: .
cdr3_nt: TGCAGTGCTAGAGATCTGAGACAGAATTTAGCCAAAAACATTCAGTACTTC
cdr3_aa: CSARDLRQNLAKNIQYF

j_call: TRBJ2-5
d_call: TRBD1
v_call: TRBV11-2
clone_size: .
cdr3_nt: TGTGCCAGCAGCTTAACCTACAGGGGCCCCCAAGAGACCCAGTACTTC
cdr3_aa: CASSLTYRGPQETQYF

j_call: TRBJ2-4
d_call: TRBD2
v_call: TRBV20-1
clone_size: few
cdr3_nt: TGCAGTGCTCCCCCCACGGCAGGGAGGGACATTCAGTACTTC
cdr3_aa: CSAPPTAGRDIQYF

j_call: TRBJ1-2
d_call: TRBD1
v_call: TRBV20-1
clone_size: few
cdr3_nt: TGCAGTGCCGCTAGAGCTTATGGTGCAGGGGGCGATGGCTACACCTTC
cdr3_aa: CSAARAYGAGGDGYTF